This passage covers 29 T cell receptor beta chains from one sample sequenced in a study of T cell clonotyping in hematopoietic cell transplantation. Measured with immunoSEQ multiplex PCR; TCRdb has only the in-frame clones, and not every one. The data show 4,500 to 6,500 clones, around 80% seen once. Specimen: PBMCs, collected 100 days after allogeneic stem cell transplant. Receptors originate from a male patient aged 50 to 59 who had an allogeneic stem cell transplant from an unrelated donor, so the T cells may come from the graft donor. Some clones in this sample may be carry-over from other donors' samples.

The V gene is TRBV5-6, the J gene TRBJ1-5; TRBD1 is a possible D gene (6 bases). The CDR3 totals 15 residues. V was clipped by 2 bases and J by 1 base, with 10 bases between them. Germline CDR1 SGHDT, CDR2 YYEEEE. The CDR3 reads CASSLTGTSNQPQHF. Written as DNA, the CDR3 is TGTGCCAGCAGCTTAACAGGGACAAGCAATCAGCCCCAGCATTTT.

The DNA for the CDR3 is TGTGCCAGCAGTTACGAGAGGAGAGATACGCAGTATTTT. This sequence encodes CASSYERRDTQYF. The chain carries TRBV6-5 and TRBJ2-3; D remains unclear. Looked up from germline, CDR1 is MNHEY and CDR2 is SVGAGI. V lost 2 bases and J lost 5, with 8 bases in between. This CDR3 is 13 amino acids long.

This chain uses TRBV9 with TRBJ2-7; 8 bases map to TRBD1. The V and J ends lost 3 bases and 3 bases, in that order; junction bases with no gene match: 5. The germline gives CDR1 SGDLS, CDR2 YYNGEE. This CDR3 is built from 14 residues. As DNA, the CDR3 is TGTGCCAGCAGCGCAGGGGGCAAAGACTACGAGCAGTACTTC. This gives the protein CASSAGGKDYEQYF.

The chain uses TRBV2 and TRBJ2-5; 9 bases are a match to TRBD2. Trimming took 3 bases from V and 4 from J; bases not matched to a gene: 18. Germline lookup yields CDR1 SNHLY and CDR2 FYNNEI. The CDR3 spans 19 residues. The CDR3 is CASSDPLGGGRALGETQYF. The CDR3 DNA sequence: TGTGCCAGCAGTGATCCCCTTGGTGGCGGGAGGGCCCTCGGAGAGACCCAGTACTTC. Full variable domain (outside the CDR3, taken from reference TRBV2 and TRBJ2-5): EPEVTQTPSHQVTQMGQEVILRCVPISNHLYFYWYRQILGQKVEFLVSFYNNEISEKSEIFDDQFSVERPDGSNFTLKIRSTKLEDSAMYFCASSDPLGGGRALGETQYFGPGTRLLVL.

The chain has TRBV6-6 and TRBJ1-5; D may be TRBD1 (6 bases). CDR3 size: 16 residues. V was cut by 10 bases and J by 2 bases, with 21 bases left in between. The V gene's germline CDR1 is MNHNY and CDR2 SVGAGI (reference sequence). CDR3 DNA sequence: TGTGCCACAGCGGAAGGTTCTTCAGGGGGCAATCAGCCCCAGCATTTT. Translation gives CATAEGSSGGNQPQHF.

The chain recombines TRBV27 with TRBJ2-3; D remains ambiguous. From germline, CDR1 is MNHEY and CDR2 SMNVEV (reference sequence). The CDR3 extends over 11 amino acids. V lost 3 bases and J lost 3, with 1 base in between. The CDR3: CASSLTDTQYF. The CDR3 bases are TGTGCCAGCAGTTTGACAGATACGCAGTATTTT.

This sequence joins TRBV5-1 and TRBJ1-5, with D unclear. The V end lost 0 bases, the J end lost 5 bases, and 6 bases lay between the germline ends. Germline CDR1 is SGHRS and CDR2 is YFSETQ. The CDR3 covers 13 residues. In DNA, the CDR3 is TGCGCCAGCAGCTTGGGCCCTTATCAGCCCCAGCATTTT. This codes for CASSLGPYQPQHF.

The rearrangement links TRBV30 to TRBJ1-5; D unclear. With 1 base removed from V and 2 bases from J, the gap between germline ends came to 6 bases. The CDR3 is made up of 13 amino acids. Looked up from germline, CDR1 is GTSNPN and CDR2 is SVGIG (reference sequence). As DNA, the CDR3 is TGTGCCTGGAGTGGACAACGCAATCAGCCCCAGCATTTT. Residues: CAWSGQRNQPQHF.

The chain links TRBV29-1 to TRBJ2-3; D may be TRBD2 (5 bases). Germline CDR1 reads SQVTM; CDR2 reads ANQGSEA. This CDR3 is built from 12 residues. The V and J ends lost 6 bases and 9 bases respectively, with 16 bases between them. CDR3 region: CSVTRVGGTQYF. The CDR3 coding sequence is TGCAGCGTAACCCGTGTGGGCGGGACGCAGTATTTT.

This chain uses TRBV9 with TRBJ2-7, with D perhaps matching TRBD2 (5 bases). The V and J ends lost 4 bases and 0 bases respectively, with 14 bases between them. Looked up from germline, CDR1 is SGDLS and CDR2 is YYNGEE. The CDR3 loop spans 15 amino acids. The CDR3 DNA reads TGTGCCAGCAGCCGAGGGCCCGCTAGCTCCTACGAGCAGTACTTC. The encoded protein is CASSRGPASSYEQYF.

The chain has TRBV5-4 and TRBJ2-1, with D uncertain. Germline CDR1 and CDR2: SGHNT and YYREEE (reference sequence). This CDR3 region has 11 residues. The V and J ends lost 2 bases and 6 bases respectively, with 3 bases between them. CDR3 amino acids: CASSFSNEQFF. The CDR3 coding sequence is TGTGCCAGCAGCTTTAGCAATGAGCAGTTCTTC.

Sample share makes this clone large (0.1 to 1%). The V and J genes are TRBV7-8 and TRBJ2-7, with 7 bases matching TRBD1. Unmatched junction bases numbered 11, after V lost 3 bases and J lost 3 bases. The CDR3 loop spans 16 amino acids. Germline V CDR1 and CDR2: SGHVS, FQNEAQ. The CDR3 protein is CASSFSLGDRVYEQYF. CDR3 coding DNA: TGTGCCAGCAGCTTCTCCCTCGGGGACAGAGTCTACGAGCAGTACTTC.

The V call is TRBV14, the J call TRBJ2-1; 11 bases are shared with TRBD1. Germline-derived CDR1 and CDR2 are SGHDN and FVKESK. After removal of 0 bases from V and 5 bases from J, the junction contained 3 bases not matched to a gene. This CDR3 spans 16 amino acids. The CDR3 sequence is CASSQDPGQGDNEQFF. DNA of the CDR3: TGTGCCAGCAGCCAAGACCCGGGACAGGGGGACAATGAGCAGTTCTTC.

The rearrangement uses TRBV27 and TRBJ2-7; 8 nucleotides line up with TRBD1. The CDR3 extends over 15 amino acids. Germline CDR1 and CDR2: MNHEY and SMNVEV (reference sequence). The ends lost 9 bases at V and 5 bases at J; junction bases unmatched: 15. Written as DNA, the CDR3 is TGTGCCAGAATAACTGGCAGGGGGCGCGTCCACGAGCAGTACGTC. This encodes CARITGRGRVHEQYV.

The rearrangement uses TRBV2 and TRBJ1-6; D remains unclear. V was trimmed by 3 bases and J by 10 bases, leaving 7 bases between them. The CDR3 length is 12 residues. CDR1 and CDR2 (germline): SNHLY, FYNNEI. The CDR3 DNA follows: TGTGCCAGCAGTGACACTAGGTCACCCCTCCACTTT. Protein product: CASSDTRSPLHF.

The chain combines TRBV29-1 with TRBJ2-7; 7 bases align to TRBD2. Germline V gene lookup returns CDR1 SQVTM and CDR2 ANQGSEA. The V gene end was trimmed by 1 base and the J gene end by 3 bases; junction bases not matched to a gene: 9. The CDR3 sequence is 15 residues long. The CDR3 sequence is CSVEGGAGRNYEQYF. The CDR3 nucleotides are TGCAGCGTTGAAGGCGGAGCGGGGCGGAACTACGAGCAGTACTTC.

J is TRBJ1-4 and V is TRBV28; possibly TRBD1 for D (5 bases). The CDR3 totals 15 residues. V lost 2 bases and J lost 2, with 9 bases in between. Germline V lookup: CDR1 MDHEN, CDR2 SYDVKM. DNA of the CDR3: TGTGCCAGCAGTTTAGCGACAGCCACTAATGAAAAACTGTTTTTT. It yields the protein CASSLATATNEKLFF.

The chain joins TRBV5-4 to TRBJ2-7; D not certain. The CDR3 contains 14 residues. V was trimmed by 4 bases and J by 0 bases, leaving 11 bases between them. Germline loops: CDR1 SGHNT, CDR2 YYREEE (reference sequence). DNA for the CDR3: TGTGCCAGCAGCCTGACGGACCCCTCCTACGAGCAGTACTTC. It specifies CASSLTDPSYEQYF.

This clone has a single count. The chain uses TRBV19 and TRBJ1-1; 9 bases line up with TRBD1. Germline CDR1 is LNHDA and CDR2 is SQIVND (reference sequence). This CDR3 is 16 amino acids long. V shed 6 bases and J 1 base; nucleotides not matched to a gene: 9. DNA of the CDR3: TGTGCCAGTAGAAAACAGGGGGCAGGTACGAACACTGAAGCTTTCTTT. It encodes CASRKQGAGTNTEAFF.

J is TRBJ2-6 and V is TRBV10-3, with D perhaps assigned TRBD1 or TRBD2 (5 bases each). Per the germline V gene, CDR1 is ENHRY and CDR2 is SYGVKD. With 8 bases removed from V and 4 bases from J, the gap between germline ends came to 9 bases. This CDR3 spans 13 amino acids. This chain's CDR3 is CAIGTWGANVLTF. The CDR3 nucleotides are TGTGCCATCGGGACCTGGGGGGCCAACGTCCTGACTTTC.

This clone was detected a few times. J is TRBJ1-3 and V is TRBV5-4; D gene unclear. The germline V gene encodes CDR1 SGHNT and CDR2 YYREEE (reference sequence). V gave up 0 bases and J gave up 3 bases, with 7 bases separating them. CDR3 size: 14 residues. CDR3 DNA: TGTGCCAGCAGCTTGGACGCGGGTGGAAACACCATATATTTT. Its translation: CASSLDAGGNTIYF.

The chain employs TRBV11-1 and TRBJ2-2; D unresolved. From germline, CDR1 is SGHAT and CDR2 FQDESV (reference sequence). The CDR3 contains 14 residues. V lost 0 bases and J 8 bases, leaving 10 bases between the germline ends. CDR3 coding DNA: TGTGCCAGCAGCTTAGCAACGGGCGGTGGGGAGCTGTTTTTT. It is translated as CASSLATGGGELFF.

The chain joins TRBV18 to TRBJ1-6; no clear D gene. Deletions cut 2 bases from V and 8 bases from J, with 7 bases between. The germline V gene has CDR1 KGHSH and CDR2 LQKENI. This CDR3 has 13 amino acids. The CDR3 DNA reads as TGTGCCAGCTCACCAACGCCTGATTCACCCCTCCACTTT. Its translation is CASSPTPDSPLHF.

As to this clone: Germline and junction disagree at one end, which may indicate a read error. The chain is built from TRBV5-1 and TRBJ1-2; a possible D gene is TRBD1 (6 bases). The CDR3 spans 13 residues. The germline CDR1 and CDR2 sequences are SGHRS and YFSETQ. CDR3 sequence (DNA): TGCACCAGCAGCTTGGGGGCAGGGAGCGGCTACACCTTC. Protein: CTSSLGAGSGYTF.

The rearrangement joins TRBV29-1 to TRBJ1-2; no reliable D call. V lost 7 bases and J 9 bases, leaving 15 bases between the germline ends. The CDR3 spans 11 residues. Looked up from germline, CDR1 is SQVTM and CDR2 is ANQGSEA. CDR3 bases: TGCAGCGCCGAGTCGGGTTTGAGCTACACCTTC. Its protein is CSAESGLSYTF.

CDR3 residues: CASSPGTALWSDQPQHF. Here the CDR3 DNA reads TGTGCCAGCAGCCCGGGGACAGCTCTGTGGAGCGATCAGCCCCAGCATTTT. This chain joins TRBV7-8 and TRBJ1-5; 7 bases are a match to TRBD1. Germline assignment: CDR1 SGHVS and CDR2 FQNEAQ. The CDR3 is made up of 17 amino acids. Trimming removed 5 bases from V and 5 bases from J; junction bases left unmatched: 15.

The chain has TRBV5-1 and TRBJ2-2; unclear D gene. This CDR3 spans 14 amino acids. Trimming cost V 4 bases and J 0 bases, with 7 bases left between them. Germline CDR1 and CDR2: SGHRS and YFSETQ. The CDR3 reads CASSATANTGELFF. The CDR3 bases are TGCGCCAGCAGCGCGACGGCGAACACCGGGGAGCTGTTTTTT.

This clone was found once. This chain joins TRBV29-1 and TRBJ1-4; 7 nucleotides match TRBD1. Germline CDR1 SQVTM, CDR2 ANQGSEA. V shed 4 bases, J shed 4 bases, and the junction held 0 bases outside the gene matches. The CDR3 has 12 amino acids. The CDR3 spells CSVGQGNEKLFF. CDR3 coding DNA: TGCAGCGTTGGACAGGGTAATGAAAAACTGTTTTTT.

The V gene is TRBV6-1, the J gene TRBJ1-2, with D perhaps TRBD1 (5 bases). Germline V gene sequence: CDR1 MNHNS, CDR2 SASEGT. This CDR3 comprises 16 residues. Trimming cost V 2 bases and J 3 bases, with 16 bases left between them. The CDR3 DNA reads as TGTGCCAGCAGTGAATTTACGAGGGGTCGGCACTATGGCTACACCTTC. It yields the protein CASSEFTRGRHYGYTF.